This T cell receptor beta chain was captured in a study of T-cell reconstitution after alpha-beta-depleted transplantation in children. This clonotype was observed a few times. Unique molecular identifiers were incorporated into the prepared TCRbeta library. TCRdb re-derived calls from the PCR reads in MiXCR, one entry per CDR3 protein. Altogether a few hundred thousand distinct CDR3 sequences are present, 9% to 12% being singletons, with the ten largest covering 2% to 2.5%. Trimming took 3 bases from V and 0 from J, leaving 5 bases between them. Germline V lookup: CDR1 MDHEN, CDR2 SYDVKM. The CDR3 consists of 14 residues.

The receptor comes from a human donor who donated a stem cell graft to a child with acute lymphoblastic leukemia. Sequencing was performed on PBMCs from the stem cell graft donor, taken from the stem cell graft. The chain has TRBV28 and TRBJ2-2; D gene unclear. CDR3 DNA: TGTGCCAGCAGTTTTATATCGAACACCGGGGAGCTGTTTTTT. Translated, it gives CASSFISNTGELFF. Using reference TRBV28 and TRBJ2-2 for the parts outside the CDR3, the full variable domain is DVKVTQSSRYLVKRTGEKVFLECVQDMDHENMFWYRQDPGLGLRLIYFSYDVKMKEKGDIPEGYSVSREKKERFSLILESASTNQTSMYLCASSFISNTGELFFGEGSRLTVL.